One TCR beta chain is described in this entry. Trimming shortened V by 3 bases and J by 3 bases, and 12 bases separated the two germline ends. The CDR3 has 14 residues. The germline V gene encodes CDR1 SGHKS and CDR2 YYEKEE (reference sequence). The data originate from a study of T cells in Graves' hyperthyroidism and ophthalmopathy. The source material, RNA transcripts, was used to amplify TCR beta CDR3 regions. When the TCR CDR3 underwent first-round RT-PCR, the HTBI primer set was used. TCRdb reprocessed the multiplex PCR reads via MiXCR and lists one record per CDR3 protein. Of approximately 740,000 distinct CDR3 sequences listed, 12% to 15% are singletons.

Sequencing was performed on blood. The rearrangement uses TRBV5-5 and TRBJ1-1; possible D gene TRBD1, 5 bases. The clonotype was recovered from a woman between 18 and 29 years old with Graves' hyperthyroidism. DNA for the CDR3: TGTGCCAGCAGCTCGGGGCAGTTTTACACTGAAGCTTTCTTT. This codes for CASSSGQFYTEAFF. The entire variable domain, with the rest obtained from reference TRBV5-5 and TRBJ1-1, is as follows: DAGVTQSPTHLIKTRGQQVTLRCSPISGHKSVSWYQQVLGQGPQFIFQYYEKEERGRGNFPDRFSARQFPNYSSELNVNALLLGDSALYLCASSSGQFYTEAFFGQGTRLTVV.